This record looks at one T cell receptor (beta chain) sequence and its context. What it recognizes is unknown. V shed 7 bases, J shed 2 bases, and the junction held 5 bases outside the gene matches. Germline CDR1 SNHLY, CDR2 FYNNEI. This CDR3 has 15 residues. This entry belongs to a study of OX40 agonist ivuxolimab in advanced cancers. The wider study: A mean age of roughly 66 years, range 23 to 79, was recorded, and 70% to 85% were male. Three dose-escalation patients had partial responses: one with hepatocellular carcinoma and two with cutaneous melanoma. Broader study findings: Nonresponders included some who also had low normalized T-cell clonal expansion.

This table comes from immunoSEQ multiplex PCR, and its TCRdb copy is limited to in-frame clones, with some not included. The sample carries around 65,000 clones, around four fifths recorded once. The V call is TRBV2, the J call TRBJ2-2; 9 nucleotides agree with TRBD2. The receptor was derived from an adult with an advanced solid tumor such as melanoma, head and neck, liver or kidney cancer. Sequences were derived from CD4+ or CD8+ T cells sorted from blood, sampled in a trial of the OX40 agonist ivuxolimab. The CDR3, as DNA: TGTGCCAGCACCCCGACTAGCGGTAACACCGGGGAGCTGTTTTTT. Translating it yields CASTPTSGNTGELFF.